The entry below describes one TCR beta chain. Its antigen is currently not known. Base qualities are missing; no much larger clone stands one base away. This record comes from a study of T cell responses to AZD1222 COVID-19 vaccine (dated by TCRdb to the early 2020s). A note on the overall study: AZD1222 recipients with second doses at about 4 weeks or about 12 weeks were pooled, because spike-specific TCR depth and breadth did not differ between schedules. TCR sequencing covered fewer than 250 trial participants: nearly 210 given two doses of AZD1222 and 26 given two doses of MenACWY control vaccine. Trial participants were enrolled by age into 18-55, 56-69 and 70-plus year subgroups, with 148, 28 and 57 TCR-sequenced participants respectively.

The investigation overall reported the following: Vaccine-associated CD4 TCRs spanned the whole spike protein, with dominant responses in regions 160-218 and 743-854. The 56-69-year group was small, and its depth increase did not reach significance, likely because of low power. After two AZD1222 doses, spike-specific TCR breadth and depth were significantly higher than at day 0 and than in MenACWY recipients. No day 14 peak-response samples were available, so repertoires were characterized only after the peak T cell response. Reportedly, close to half of the unique spike-specific TCRs recognized epitopes lying outside the regions that are mutated in the B.1.351 and B.1.1.7 variants. Most participants were white British and females outnumbered males, and the authors suggested that clonal diversity may have been underestimated. Conclusions about previously exposed vaccinees are limited because only 5 or 6 AZD1222 recipients were SARS-CoV-2 seropositive at baseline.

The CDR3 regions of human TCRbeta chains were analyzed by immunosequencing. The source study handled its data this way. TCRs in the repertoires were matched against a reference library of SARS-CoV-2-specific TCRs that had been generated with the MIRA antigen-specificity platform. Breadth was defined as the fraction of unique TCRs that were SARS-CoV-2-associated, and depth was defined as the fraction of total T cells that were SARS-CoV-2-associated. Using the MIRA data, every spike-specific TCR was mapped to the spike region that the TCR reacted to and assigned to either a CD4 or a CD8 class. Log10-transformed breadth and depth values were compared by one-way ANOVA with Sidak's multiple comparisons tests. Sourced from immuneACCESS, this table was stored by TCRdb with only in-frame sequences that have V and J called. A share of the clones is absent; for the studies checked, an unresolved V gene accounts for under half, and the remainder has no known explanation. For V, J and clone size, that table is used; D and trimming come from the DNA. The sample table shows 150,000 or so clones, and 90% are seen once. The ten top clones hold roughly 1.6% of the sample.

The time point label here, explained by the study, means: baseline before first vaccination. Vaccinee samples were obtained from the UK trials COV001 and COV002, which included a single-blind randomized controlled phase 2/3 trial of AZD1222 (ChAdOx1 nCoV-19) in healthy adults. For TCRbeta chain sequencing, PBMC samples from trial participants were taken at day 0 and at day 28 after the second dose. Sequenced here: peripheral blood, sampled on day 0 of AZD1222 vaccination. The origin of this receptor is an adult in good health.

The CDR3 protein: CASSRGGASDTDTQYF. At the DNA level, the sequence is TGTGCCAGCAGCCGCGGGGGGGCCAGCGACACAGATACGCAGTATTTT. The chain employs TRBV11-3 and TRBJ2-3; 9 of the junction bases match TRBD2. CDR1 and CDR2 are read off the germline V gene as SGHNT and YENEEA. Ends trimmed: V by 5 bases, J by 2 bases; bases unmatched to a gene: 8. Including cysteine and phenylalanine, the CDR3 has 16 amino acids. Solely the CDR3 DNA is kept, with 48 bases framed from the first base.